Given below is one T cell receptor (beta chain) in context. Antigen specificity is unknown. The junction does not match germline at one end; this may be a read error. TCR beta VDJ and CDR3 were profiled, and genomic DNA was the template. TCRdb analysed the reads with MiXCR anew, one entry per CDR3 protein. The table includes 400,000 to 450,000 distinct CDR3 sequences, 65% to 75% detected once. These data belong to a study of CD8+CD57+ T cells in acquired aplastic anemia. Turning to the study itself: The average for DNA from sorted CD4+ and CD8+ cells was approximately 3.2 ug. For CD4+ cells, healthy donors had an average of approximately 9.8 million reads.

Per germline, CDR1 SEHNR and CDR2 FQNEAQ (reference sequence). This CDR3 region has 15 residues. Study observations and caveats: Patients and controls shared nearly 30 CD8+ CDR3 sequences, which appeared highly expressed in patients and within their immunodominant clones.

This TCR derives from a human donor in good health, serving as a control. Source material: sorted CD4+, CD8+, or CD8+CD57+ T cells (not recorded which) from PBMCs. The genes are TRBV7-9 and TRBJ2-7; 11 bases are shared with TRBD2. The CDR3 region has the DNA TGTGCCAGCAGCTCCCTAGCGGGGGGCTGCTACGCGCAGTACTTC. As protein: CASSSLAGGCYAQYF.